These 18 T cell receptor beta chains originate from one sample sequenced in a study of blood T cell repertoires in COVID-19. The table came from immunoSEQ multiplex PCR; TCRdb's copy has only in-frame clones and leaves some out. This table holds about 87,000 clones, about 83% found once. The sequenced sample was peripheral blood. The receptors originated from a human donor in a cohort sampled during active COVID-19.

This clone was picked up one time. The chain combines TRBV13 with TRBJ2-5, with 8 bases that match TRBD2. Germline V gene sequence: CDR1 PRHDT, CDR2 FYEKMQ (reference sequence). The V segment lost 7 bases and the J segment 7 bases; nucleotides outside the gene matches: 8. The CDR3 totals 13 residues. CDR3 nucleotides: TGTGCCAGCACCTCGACTAGCGTAGGGACCCAGTACTTC. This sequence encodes CASTSTSVGTQYF.

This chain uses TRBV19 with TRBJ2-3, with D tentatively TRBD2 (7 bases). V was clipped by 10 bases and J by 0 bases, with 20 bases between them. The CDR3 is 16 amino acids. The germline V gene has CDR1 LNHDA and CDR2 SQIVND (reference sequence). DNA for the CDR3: TGTGCCACAAATCCCCGGGGGGCGGCCAGCACAGATACGCAGTATTTT. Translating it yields CATNPRGAASTDTQYF.

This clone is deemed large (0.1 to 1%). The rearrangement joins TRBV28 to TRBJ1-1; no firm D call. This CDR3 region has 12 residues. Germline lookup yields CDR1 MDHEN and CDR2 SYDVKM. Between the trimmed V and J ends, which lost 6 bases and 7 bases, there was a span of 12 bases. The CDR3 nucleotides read TGTGCCAGCAGAGGAGACTTAGATGAAGCTTTCTTT. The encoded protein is CASRGDLDEAFF.

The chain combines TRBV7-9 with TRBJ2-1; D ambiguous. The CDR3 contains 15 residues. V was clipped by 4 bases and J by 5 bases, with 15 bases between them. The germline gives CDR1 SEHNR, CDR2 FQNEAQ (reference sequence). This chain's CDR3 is CASSSLERLDNEQFF. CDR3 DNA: TGTGCCAGCAGCTCTCTAGAGAGGCTCGACAATGAGCAGTTCTTC.

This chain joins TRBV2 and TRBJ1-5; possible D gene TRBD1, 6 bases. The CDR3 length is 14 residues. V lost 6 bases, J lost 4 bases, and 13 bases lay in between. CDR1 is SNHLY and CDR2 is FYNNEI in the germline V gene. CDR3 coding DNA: TGTGCCAGCAGCAGGACAGCCTCTAATCAGCCCCAGCATTTT. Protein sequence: CASSRTASNQPQHF.

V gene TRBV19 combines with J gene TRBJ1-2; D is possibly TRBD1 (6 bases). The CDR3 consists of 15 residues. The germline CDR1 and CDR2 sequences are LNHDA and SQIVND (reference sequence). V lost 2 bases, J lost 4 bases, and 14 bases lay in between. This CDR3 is CASSIQQGPVYGYTF. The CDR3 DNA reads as TGTGCCAGTAGTATACAACAGGGTCCTGTCTATGGCTACACCTTC.

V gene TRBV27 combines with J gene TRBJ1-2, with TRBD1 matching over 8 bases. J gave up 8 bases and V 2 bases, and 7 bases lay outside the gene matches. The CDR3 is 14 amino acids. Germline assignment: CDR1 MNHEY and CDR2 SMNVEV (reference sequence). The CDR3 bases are TGTGCCAGCAGTTTAACAGGGGGAAGTTTGGGCTACACCTTC. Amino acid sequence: CASSLTGGSLGYTF.

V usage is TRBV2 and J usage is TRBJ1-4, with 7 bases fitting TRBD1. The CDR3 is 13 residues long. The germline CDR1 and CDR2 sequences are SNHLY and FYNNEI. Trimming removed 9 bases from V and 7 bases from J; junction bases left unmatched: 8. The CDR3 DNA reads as TGTGCCAGTACAACAGGGGCTGTTGAAAAACTGTTTTTT. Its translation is CASTTGAVEKLFF.

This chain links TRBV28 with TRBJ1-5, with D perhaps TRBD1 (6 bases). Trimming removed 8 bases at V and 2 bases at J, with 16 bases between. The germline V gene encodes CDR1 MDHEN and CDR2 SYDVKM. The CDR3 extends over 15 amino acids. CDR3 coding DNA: TGTGCCAGCGGGCGGCGACAGGAGGGCAATCAGCCCCAGCATTTT. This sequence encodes CASGRRQEGNQPQHF.

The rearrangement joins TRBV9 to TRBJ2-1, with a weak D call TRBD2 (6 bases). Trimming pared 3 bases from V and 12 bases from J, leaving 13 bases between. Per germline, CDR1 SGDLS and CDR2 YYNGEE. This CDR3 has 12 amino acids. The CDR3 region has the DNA TGTGCCAGCAGCGCCCCGGGAGTCGGGCAGTTCTTC. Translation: CASSAPGVGQFF. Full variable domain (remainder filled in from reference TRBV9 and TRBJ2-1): DSGVTQTPKHLITATGQRVTLRCSPRSGDLSVYWYQQSLDQGLQFLIQYYNGEERAKGNILERFSAQQFPDLHSELNLSSLELGDSALYFCASSAPGVGQFFGPGTRLTVL.

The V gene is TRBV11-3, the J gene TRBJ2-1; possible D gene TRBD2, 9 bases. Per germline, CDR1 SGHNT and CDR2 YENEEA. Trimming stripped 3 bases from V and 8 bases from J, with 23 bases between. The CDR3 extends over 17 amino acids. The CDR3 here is CASSFSPGGAGGHEQFF. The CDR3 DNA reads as TGTGCCAGCAGCTTCTCCCCAGGGGGCGCGGGGGGGCATGAGCAGTTCTTC.

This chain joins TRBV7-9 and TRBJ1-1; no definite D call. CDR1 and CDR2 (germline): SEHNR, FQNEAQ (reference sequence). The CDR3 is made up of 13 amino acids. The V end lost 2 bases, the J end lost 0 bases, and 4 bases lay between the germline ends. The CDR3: CASSLSVNTEAFF. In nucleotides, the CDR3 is TGTGCCAGCAGCTTAAGCGTGAACACTGAAGCTTTCTTT.

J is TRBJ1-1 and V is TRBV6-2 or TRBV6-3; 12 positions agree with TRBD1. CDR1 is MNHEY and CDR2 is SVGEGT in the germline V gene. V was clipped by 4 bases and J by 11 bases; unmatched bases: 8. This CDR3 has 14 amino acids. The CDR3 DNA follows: TGTGCCAGCAGTTTACCGGGACAGGGGGCGAAGGCTTTCTTT. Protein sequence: CASSLPGQGAKAFF.

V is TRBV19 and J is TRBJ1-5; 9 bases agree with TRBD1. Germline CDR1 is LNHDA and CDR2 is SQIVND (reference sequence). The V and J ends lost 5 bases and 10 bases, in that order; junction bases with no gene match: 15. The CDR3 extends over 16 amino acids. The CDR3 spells CASSGDFGTGFYPQHF. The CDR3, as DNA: TGTGCCAGTAGTGGGGACTTCGGGACAGGGTTTTATCCCCAGCATTTT.

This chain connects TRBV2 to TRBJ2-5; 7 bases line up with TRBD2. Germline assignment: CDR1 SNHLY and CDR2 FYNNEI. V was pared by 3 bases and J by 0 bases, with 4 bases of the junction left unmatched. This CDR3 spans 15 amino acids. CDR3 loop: CASSDDGRYQETQYF. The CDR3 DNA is TGTGCCAGCAGTGACGACGGGAGGTACCAAGAGACCCAGTACTTC.

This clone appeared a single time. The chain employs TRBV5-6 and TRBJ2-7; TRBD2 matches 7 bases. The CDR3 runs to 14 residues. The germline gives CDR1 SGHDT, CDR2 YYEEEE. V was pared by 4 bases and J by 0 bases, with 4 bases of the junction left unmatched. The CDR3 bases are TGTGCCAGCAGCGGGGGGGGTTCCTCCTACGAGCAGTACTTC. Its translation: CASSGGGSSYEQYF.

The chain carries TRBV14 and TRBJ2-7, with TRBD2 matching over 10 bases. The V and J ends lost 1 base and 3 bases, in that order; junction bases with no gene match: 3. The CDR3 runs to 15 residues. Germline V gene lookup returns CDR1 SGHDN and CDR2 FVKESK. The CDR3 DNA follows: TGTGCCAGCAGCCAAGTAGCGGGAGGCCACTACGAGCAGTACTTC. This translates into CASSQVAGGHYEQYF. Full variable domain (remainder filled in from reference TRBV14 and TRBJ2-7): EAGVTQFPSHSVIEKGQTVTLRCDPISGHDNLYWYRRVMGKEIKFLLHFVKESKQDESGMPNNRFLAERTGGTYSTLKVQPAELEDSGVYFCASSQVAGGHYEQYFGPGTRLTVT.

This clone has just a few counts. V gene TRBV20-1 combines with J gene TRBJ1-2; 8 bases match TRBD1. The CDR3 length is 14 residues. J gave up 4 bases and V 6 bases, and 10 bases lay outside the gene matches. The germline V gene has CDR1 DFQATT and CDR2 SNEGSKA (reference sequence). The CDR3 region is CSASRTGTAYGYTF. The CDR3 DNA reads TGCAGTGCCAGTAGGACAGGGACTGCCTATGGCTACACCTTC.